The 18 T cell receptor beta chains below were found in one sample sequenced in a study of post-analysis software for immune sequencing data. Overall study findings and caveats: Among five TRBV segments more frequent in patients than controls were TRBV5-6, TRBV5-1 and TRBV20-1.

Carried by the TCR beta cDNA libraries were unique molecular identifiers. TCRdb passed the PCR reads through MiXCR, listing each CDR3 protein once. The sample carries about 770,000 distinct CDR3 sequences, around 46% recorded once. Their cognate antigens are unknown. The sample comprised blood. These TCRs come from a girl aged 10 to 17 with multiple sclerosis.

J is TRBJ1-6 and V is TRBV11-1, with 8 bases that match TRBD1. The CDR3 extends over 15 amino acids. Germline V gene lookup returns CDR1 SGHAT and CDR2 FQDESV (reference sequence). Trimming took 4 bases from V and 9 from J; bases not matched to a gene: 8. The CDR3 is CASSSGQGARSPLHF. For the CDR3, the DNA is TGTGCCAGCAGCTCTGGCCAGGGGGCTCGTTCACCCCTCCACTTT.

A few counts support this clonotype. This rearrangement joins TRBV12-3 or TRBV12-4 to TRBJ2-4; 14 positions match TRBD2. The V and J ends lost 5 bases and 7 bases, in that order; junction bases with no gene match: 4. CDR3 length: 15 amino acids. CDR3 sequence: CASSPGLAGGNIQYF. The CDR3 coding sequence is TGTGCCAGCAGTCCAGGACTAGCGGGAGGTAACATTCAGTACTTC.

J is TRBJ1-2 and V is TRBV7-2; 9 bases are shared with TRBD1. The CDR3 has 16 amino acids. V shed 1 base and J 2 bases; nucleotides not matched to a gene: 5. The germline gives CDR1 SGHTA, CDR2 FQGNSA. The CDR3 DNA reads as TGTGCCAGCAGCTTAGAAGGGACAGGGACCAACTATGGCTACACCTTC. Amino acid sequence: CASSLEGTGTNYGYTF.

The chain employs TRBV29-1 and TRBJ2-1; a possible D gene is TRBD2 (5 bases). The DNA end favors TRBJ2-7, so the J call may be wrong. Germline CDR1 reads SQVTM; CDR2 reads ANQGSEA. The CDR3 totals 12 residues. CDR3 sequence: CSARRAYNEQYF. The CDR3 bases are TGCAGCGCCCGGCGGGCCTACAATGAGCAGTACTTC.

This chain links TRBV20-1 with TRBJ1-3; TRBD1 matches 8 bases. The CDR3 has 14 residues. Trimming at V came to 4 bases and at J to 2 bases, leaving 4 bases not matched to a gene. CDR1 and CDR2 from the germline V gene are DFQATT and SNEGSKA (reference sequence). CDR3 loop: CSAKPQGAGNTIYF. As DNA, the CDR3 is TGCAGTGCTAAGCCACAGGGGGCTGGAAACACCATATATTTT.

Only a few counts were recorded for this clonotype. The chain recombines TRBV20-1 with TRBJ2-3; 12 nucleotides align to TRBD2. The CDR3 length is 17 residues. Germline lookup yields CDR1 DFQATT and CDR2 SNEGSKA (reference sequence). Germline trimming cut 3 bases from V and 2 bases from J; bases unmatched to any gene: 9. CDR3 loop: CSASSSGRGGITDTQYF. The CDR3 DNA is TGCAGTGCTAGCTCTAGCGGGAGGGGTGGTATCACAGATACGCAGTATTTT.

The chain uses TRBV10-3 and TRBJ1-1; D gene ambiguous. This CDR3 has 14 residues. Trimming cost V 2 bases and J 0 bases, with 7 bases left between them. Germline V CDR1 and CDR2: ENHRY, SYGVKD. The DNA of the CDR3 is TGTGCCATCAGTGAGGGCCAACTGAACACTGAAGCTTTCTTT. This translates into CAISEGQLNTEAFF.

This rearrangement joins TRBV27 to TRBJ2-5; 8 bases line up with TRBD2. The CDR3 is made up of 16 amino acids. V trimming: 4 bases; J trimming: 5 bases; junction bases outside the gene matches: 12. Germline CDR1 is MNHEY and CDR2 is SMNVEV (reference sequence). The CDR3 DNA is TGTGCCAGCAGTTCCCCTCCCAGCGGGAGTATTGAGACCCAGTACTTC. Its translation: CASSSPPSGSIETQYF.

This clonotype has only a few counts. The chain carries TRBV6-1 and TRBJ1-2, with 8 bases aligning to TRBD1. Trimming removed 2 bases from V and 5 bases from J; junction bases left unmatched: 10. The CDR3 consists of 16 residues. Germline loops: CDR1 MNHNS, CDR2 SASEGT. The CDR3 loop is CASSEFRTTGEYGYTF. CDR3 DNA sequence: TGTGCCAGCAGTGAATTCAGGACGACAGGGGAATATGGCTACACCTTC.

The chain has TRBV28 and TRBJ2-7; 8 nucleotides line up with TRBD1. CDR3 length: 17 residues. Looked up from germline, CDR1 is MDHEN and CDR2 is SYDVKM. V was clipped by 8 bases and J by 2 bases; unmatched bases: 17. The CDR3 bases are TGTGCCAGCGGCGAGCCCAGGGGACAGGCATTGACCTACGAGCAGTACTTC. Protein sequence: CASGEPRGQALTYEQYF.

The chain uses TRBV29-1 and TRBJ1-1; 9 bases fit TRBD1. This CDR3 is 16 amino acids long. With V trimmed by 7 bases and J by 0 bases, 12 bases remained unmatched. Germline CDR1 SQVTM, CDR2 ANQGSEA. CDR3 loop: CSASDRGADMNTEAFF. The CDR3 DNA reads as TGCAGCGCCTCGGACAGGGGCGCTGATATGAACACTGAAGCTTTCTTT.

This clonotype was seen a handful of times. The rearrangement joins TRBV6-1 to TRBJ2-7, with D perhaps matching TRBD2 (6 bases). Trimming cost V 2 bases and J 2 bases, with 10 bases left between them. The CDR3 spans 14 residues. CDR1 and CDR2 (germline): MNHNS, SASEGT. The chain's CDR3 is CASSESGRTYEQYF. CDR3 DNA sequence: TGTGCCAGCAGTGAATCCGGGAGAACCTACGAGCAGTACTTC.

This chain connects TRBV7-2 to TRBJ2-1; 8 bases are shared with TRBD2. The J segment lost 6 bases and the V segment lost 6 bases, leaving 7 bases of the junction unmatched. Germline V gene sequence: CDR1 SGHTA, CDR2 FQGNSA. CDR3 length equals 14 residues. The chain's CDR3 is CASSSSGRRNEQFF. The CDR3 DNA follows: TGTGCCAGCAGTTCAAGCGGGAGACGCAATGAGCAGTTCTTC.

The V gene is TRBV2, the J gene TRBJ1-4; 7 nucleotides agree with TRBD1. The germline V gene encodes CDR1 SNHLY and CDR2 FYNNEI. The CDR3 length is 17 residues. Trimming took 6 bases from V and 10 from J; bases not matched to a gene: 20. CDR3 amino acids: CASSYWTTGTVDRKLFF. The CDR3 DNA reads TGTGCCAGCAGCTATTGGACCACCGGGACAGTGGATAGAAAACTGTTTTTT.

This clonotype came up once. The genes are TRBV20-1 and TRBJ2-3, with a possible D match to TRBD2 (6 bases). This CDR3 comprises 14 residues. V lost 6 bases, J lost 5 bases, and 18 bases lay in between. Germline loops: CDR1 DFQATT, CDR2 SNEGSKA (reference sequence). The CDR3 region has the DNA TGCAGTGCCAGCCCACTAGCTTGGGTAGATACGCAGTATTTT. Its protein product is CSASPLAWVDTQYF.

A word on this clonotype: A junction boundary mismatches the germline segment, possibly from a read error. The chain links TRBV5-5 to TRBJ2-5; the D is unclear. The CDR3 runs to 15 residues. Germline-derived CDR1 and CDR2 are SGHKS and YYEKEE (reference sequence). CDR3 in DNA: TGTGCCAGCAGCTTGTTGCCCCAGTACCAAGAGATCCAGTACTTC. Translation: CASSLLPQYQEIQYF.

V usage is TRBV24-1 and J usage is TRBJ2-1; 10 bases fit TRBD2. V lost 4 bases, J lost 5 bases, and 7 bases stayed unmatched. Germline CDR1 reads KGHDR; CDR2 reads SFDVKD. The CDR3 covers 16 residues. This CDR3 reads CATSEPSGRPNNEQFF. CDR3 bases: TGTGCCACCAGTGAGCCTAGCGGGAGACCCAACAATGAGCAGTTCTTC.

This clonotype has more than one count but fewer than ten. This chain joins TRBV5-6 and TRBJ2-5; perhaps TRBD2 as D (5 bases). This CDR3 region has 13 residues. Germline CDR1 SGHDT, CDR2 YYEEEE. V lost 10 bases, J lost 6 bases, and 19 bases lay in between. DNA for the CDR3: TGTGCCTTTCCCGCCCGGGAAATAAAGACCCAGTACTTC. It specifies CAFPAREIKTQYF.